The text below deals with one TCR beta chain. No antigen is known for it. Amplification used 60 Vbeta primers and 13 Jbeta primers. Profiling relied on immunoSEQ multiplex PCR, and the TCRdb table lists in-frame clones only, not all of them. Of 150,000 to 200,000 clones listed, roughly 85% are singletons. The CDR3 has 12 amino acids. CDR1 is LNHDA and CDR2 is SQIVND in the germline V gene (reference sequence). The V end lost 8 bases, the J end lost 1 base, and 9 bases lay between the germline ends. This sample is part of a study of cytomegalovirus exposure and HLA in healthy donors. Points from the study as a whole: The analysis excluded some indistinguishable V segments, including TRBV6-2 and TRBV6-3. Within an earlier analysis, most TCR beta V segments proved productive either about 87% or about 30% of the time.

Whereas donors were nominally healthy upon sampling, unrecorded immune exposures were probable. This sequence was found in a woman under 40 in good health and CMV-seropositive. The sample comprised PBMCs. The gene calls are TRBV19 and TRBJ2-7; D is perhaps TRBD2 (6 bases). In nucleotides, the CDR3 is TGTGCCAGTGGGGGGAATTCCTACGAGCAGTACTTC. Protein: CASGGNSYEQYF. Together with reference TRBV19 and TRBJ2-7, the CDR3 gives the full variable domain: DGGITQSPKYLFRKEGQNVTLSCEQNLNHDAMYWYRQDPGQGLRLIYYSQIVNDFQKGDIAEGYSVSREKKESFPLTVTSAQKNPTAFYLCASGGNSYEQYFGPGTRLTVT.